The T cell receptor (beta chain) under discussion was sequenced for a study of T cell responses to AZD1222 COVID-19 vaccine. Study conclusions and caveats: Following two doses of AZD1222, Spike-specific TCR breadth and depth rose. A mostly white British donor set with more females was recruited, and clonal diversity was possibly underestimated. Nearly half of unique spike-specific TCRs reportedly avoided B.1.351 and B.1.1.7 mutated regions. Across the whole spike, CD4 TCRs peaked at regions 160-218 and 743-854.

The repertoire was sequenced with immunoSEQ multiplex PCR; TCRdb's copy has only in-frame clones and lacks some. The profile shows about 150,000 clones, about 92% of them singletons. A note on this clone: Its antigen remains unknown.

This CDR3 has 14 amino acids. Per the germline V gene, CDR1 is SGHNT and CDR2 is YENEEA. Between the trimmed V and J ends, which lost 5 bases and 1 base, there was a span of 11 bases. The V and J genes are TRBV11-3 and TRBJ1-1, with no clear D. The source material was peripheral blood, sampled 28 days after the second AZD1222 dose. This TCR was recovered from an adult who received the AZD1222 COVID-19 vaccine. CDR3 amino acids: CASSLRAPNTEAFF. DNA for the CDR3: TGTGCCAGCAGCCTCCGGGCACCGAACACTGAAGCTTTCTTT.